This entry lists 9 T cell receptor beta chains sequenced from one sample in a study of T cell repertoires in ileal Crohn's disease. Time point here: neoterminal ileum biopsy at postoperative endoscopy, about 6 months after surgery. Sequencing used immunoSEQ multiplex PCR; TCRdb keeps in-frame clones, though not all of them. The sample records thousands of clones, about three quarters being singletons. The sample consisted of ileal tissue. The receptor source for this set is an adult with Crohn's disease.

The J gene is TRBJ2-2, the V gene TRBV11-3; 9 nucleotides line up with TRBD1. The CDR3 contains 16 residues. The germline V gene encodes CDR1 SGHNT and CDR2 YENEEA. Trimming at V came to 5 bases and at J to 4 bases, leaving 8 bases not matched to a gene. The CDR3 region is CASSARGQGATGELFF. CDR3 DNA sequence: TGTGCCAGCAGCGCCCGGGGACAGGGTGCCACCGGGGAGCTGTTTTTT.

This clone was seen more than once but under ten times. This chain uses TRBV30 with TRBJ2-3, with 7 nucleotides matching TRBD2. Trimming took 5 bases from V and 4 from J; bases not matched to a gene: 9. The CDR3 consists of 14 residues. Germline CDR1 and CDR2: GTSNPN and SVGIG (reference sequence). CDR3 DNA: TGTGCCTGGGCCCCGGGGGGAGTCGCAGATACGCAGTATTTT. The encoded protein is CAWAPGGVADTQYF.

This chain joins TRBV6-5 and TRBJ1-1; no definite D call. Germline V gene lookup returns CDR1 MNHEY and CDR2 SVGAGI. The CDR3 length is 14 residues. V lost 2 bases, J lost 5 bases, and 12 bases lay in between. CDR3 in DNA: TGTGCCAGCAGTTACGATTTCGGAGGGACTGAAGCTTTCTTT. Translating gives CASSYDFGGTEAFF.

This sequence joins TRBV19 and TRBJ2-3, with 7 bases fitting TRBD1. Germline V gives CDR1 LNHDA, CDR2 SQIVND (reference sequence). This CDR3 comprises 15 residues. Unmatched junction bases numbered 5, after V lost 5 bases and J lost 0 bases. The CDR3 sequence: CASSPNRGSTDTQYF. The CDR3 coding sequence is TGTGCCAGTAGTCCGAACAGGGGTAGCACAGATACGCAGTATTTT. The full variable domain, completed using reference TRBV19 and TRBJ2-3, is DGGITQSPKYLFRKEGQNVTLSCEQNLNHDAMYWYRQDPGQGLRLIYYSQIVNDFQKGDIAEGYSVSREKKESFPLTVTSAQKNPTAFYLCASSPNRGSTDTQYFGPGTRLTVL.

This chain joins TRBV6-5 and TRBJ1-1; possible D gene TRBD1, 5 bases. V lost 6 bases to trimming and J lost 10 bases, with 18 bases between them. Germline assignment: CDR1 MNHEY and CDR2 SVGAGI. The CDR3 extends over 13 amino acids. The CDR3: CASSALGAVRAFF. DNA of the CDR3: TGTGCCAGCAGCGCCCTTGGGGCCGTTCGAGCTTTCTTT.

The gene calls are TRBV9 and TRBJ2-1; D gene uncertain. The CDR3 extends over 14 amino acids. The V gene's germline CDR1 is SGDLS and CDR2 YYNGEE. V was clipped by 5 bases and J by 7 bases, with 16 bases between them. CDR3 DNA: TGTGCCAGCAGTTCCGGCGGCAGAGAAAATGAGCAGTTCTTC. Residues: CASSSGGRENEQFF.

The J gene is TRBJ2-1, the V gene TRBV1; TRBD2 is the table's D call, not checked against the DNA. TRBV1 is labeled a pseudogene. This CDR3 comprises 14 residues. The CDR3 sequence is CTSSHPQTGLRGFF. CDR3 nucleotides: TGCACCAGCAGCCATCCCCAGACTGGACTCCGTGGGTTCTTC.

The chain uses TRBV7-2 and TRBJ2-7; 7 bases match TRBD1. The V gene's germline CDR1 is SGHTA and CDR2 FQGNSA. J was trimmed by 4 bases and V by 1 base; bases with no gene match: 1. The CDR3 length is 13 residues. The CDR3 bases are TGTGCCAGCAGCTTAGACAGGGGATACGAGCAGTACTTC. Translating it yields CASSLDRGYEQYF.

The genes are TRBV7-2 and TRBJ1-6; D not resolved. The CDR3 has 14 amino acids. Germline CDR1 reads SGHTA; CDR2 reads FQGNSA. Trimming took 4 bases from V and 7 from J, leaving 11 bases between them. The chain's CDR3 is CASSYRDPNSPLHF. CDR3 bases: TGTGCCAGCAGCTACAGAGACCCAAATTCACCCCTCCACTTT. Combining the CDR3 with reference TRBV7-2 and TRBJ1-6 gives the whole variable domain GAGVSQSPSNKVTEKGKDVELRCDPISGHTALYWYRQSLGQGLEFLIYFQGNSAPDKSGLPSDRFSAERTGGSVSTLTIQRTQQEDSAVYLCASSYRDPNSPLHFGNGTRLTVT.